These 5 T cell receptor beta chains were sequenced from one sample in a study of blood T cell repertoires in COVID-19. Using immunoSEQ multiplex PCR, the repertoire was profiled, and TCRdb retains in-frame clones only, with some absent. The sample has about 270,000 clones, about 87% seen once. The sequenced material came from peripheral blood. All receptors come from a man aged 60-69 years who had recovered from COVID-19.

The gene calls are TRBV15 and TRBJ2-7; 9 bases line up with TRBD1. This CDR3 is 15 amino acids long. Germline trimming cut 3 bases from V and 6 bases from J; bases unmatched to any gene: 9. Looked up from germline, CDR1 is LNHNV and CDR2 is YYDKDF (reference sequence). The CDR3 protein is CATSRGQGESIEQYF. The CDR3 region has the DNA TGTGCCACCAGCAGGGGACAGGGAGAGAGCATCGAGCAGTACTTC.

This clone appeared a single time. The V gene is TRBV6-5, the J gene TRBJ1-1; 8 bases match TRBD1. Losses at the gene ends were 6 bases for V and 2 bases for J; bases not matched to a gene: 5. Germline CDR1 MNHEY, CDR2 SVGAGI. This CDR3 is 14 amino acids long. DNA of the CDR3: TGTGCCAGCAGGCCGACAGGGGTAAACACTGAAGCTTTCTTT. As protein: CASRPTGVNTEAFF.

The chain combines TRBV19 with TRBJ1-2, with D possibly TRBD1 on 6 matching bases. V gave up 1 base and J gave up 1 base, with 7 bases separating them. CDR3 size: 14 residues. Germline-derived CDR1 and CDR2 are LNHDA and SQIVND (reference sequence). The CDR3: CASSIAGHNYGYTF. DNA for the CDR3: TGTGCCAGTAGTATAGCGGGACATAACTATGGCTACACCTTC.

The chain combines TRBV5-6 with TRBJ2-2, with D perhaps TRBD2 (5 bases). This CDR3 is 14 amino acids long. V dropped 0 bases and J dropped 5 bases, with 8 bases sitting between them. CDR1 SGHDT and CDR2 YYEEEE come from the germline V gene. The CDR3 here is CASSLGRGTGELFF. Written as DNA, the CDR3 is TGTGCCAGCAGCTTGGGGAGAGGGACCGGGGAGCTGTTTTTT.

About this clone itself: This same CDR3 is encoded by further DNA sequences in the sample. The chain uses TRBV5-1 and TRBJ1-2; 8 bases fit TRBD1. The V segment lost 1 base and the J segment 3 bases; nucleotides outside the gene matches: 5. CDR1 is SGHRS and CDR2 is YFSETQ in the germline V gene. CDR3 length: 15 amino acids. CDR3 nucleotide sequence: TGCGCCAGCAGCTTGCGCACAGGGGGAGACTATGGCTACACCTTC. Protein: CASSLRTGGDYGYTF.